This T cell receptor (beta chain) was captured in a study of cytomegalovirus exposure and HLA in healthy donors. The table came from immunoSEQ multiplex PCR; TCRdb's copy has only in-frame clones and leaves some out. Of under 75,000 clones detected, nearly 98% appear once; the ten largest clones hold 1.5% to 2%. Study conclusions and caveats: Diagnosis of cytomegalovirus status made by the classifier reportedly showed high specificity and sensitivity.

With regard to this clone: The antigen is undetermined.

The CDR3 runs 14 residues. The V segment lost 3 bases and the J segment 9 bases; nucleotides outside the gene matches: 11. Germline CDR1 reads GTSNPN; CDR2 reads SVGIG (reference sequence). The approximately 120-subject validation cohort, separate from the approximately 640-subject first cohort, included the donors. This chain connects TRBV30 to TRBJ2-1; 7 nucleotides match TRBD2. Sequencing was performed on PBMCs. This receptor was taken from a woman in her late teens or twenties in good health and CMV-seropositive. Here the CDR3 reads CAWSAQLALVEQFF. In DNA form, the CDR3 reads TGTGCCTGGAGCGCCCAACTAGCGTTGGTTGAGCAGTTCTTC. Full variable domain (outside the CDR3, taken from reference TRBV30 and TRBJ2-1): SQTIHQWPATLVQPVGSPLSLECTVEGTSNPNLYWYRQAAGRGLQLLFYSVGIGQISSEVPQNLSASRPQDRQFILSSKKLLLSDSGFYLCAWSAQLALVEQFFGPGTRLTVL.